This TCR beta chain was obtained from a study of blood T cell repertoires in COVID-19. Study background: Italy, Spain and the United States were the sources of the convalescent and acute COVID-19 samples. The analysed material was cDNA or gDNA that came from T cells, B-cell-depleted T cells, or PBMCs.

Trimming cost V 1 base and J 2 bases, with 15 bases left between them. This CDR3 comprises 16 residues. Germline V gene lookup returns CDR1 SGHTA and CDR2 FQGNSA. Original processing notes: Quantification of nucleated cells was approximated via reference gene primer amplification. The protocol was immunoSEQ multiplex PCR, while the TCRdb copy is restricted to in-frame clones and leaves out a portion. V, J and clone size are those of that table, while D and trimming were read from the DNA. The sample lists roughly 120,000 clones, roughly 89% occurring once. V gene TRBV7-2 combines with J gene TRBJ2-7, with a possible D match to TRBD2 (5 bases). This TCR was sampled from a woman in her forties or fifties with acute or convalescent COVID-19. Sequenced: peripheral blood. CDR3 sequence reads: CASSLDNSANPYEQYF. CDR3 in DNA: TGTGCCAGCAGCTTAGATAATAGCGCGAACCCCTACGAGCAGTACTTC.